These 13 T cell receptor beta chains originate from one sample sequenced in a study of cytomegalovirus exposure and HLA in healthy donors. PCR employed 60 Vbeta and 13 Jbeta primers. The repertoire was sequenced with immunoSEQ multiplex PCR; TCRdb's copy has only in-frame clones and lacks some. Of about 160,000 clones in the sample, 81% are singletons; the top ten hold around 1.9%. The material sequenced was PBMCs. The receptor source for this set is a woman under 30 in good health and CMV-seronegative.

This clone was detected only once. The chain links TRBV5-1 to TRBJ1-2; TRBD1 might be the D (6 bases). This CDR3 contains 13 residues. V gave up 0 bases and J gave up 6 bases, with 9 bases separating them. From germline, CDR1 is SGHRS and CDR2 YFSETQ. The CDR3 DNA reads TGCGCCAGCAGCTTGGGGTACAGGGATGGCTACACCTTC. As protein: CASSLGYRDGYTF.

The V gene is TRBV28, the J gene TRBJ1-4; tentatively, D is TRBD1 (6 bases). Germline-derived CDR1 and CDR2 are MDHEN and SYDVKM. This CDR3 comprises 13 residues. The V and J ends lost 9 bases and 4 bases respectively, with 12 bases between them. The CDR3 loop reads CASGTGFNEKLFF. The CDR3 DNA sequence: TGTGCCAGTGGAACAGGGTTTAATGAAAAACTGTTTTTT.

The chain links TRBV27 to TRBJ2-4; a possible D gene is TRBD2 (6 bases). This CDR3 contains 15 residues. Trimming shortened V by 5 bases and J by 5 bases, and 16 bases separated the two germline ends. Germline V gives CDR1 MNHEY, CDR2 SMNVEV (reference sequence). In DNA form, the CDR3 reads TGTGCCAGCAGTCCACTAGGGTGGGGGGAAAACATTCAGTACTTC. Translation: CASSPLGWGENIQYF.

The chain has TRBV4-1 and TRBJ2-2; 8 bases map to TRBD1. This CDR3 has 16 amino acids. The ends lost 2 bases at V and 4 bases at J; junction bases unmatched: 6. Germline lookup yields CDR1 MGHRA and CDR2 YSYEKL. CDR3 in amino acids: CASSQMDRVGTGELFF. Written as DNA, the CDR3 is TGCGCCAGCAGCCAAATGGACAGGGTTGGCACCGGGGAGCTGTTTTTT.

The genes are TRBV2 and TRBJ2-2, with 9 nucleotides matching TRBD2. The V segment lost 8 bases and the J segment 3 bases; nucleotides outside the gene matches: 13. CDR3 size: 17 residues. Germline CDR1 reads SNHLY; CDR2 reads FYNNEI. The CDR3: CASRWTAREGDTGELFF. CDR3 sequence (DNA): TGTGCCAGCCGGTGGACTGCGCGGGAGGGTGACACCGGGGAGCTGTTTTTT.

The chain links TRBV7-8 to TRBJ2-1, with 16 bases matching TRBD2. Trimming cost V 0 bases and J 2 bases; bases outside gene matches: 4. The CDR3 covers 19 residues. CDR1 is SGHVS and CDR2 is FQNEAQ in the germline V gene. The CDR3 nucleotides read TGTGCCAGCAGCTTAGCCGTGGGACTAGCGGGAGGGACCTACAATGAGCAGTTCTTC. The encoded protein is CASSLAVGLAGGTYNEQFF.

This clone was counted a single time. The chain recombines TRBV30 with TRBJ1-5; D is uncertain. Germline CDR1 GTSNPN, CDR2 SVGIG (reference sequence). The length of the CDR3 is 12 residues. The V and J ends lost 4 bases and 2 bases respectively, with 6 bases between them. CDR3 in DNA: TGTGCCTGGAATTCGGGCAATCAGCCCCAGCATTTT. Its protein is CAWNSGNQPQHF.

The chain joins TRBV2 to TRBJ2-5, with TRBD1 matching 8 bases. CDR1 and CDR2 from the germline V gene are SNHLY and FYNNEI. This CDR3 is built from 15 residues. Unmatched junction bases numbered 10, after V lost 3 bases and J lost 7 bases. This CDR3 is CASSEDRVLGGTQYF. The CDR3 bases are TGTGCCAGCAGTGAGGACAGGGTCCTTGGTGGGACCCAGTACTTC.

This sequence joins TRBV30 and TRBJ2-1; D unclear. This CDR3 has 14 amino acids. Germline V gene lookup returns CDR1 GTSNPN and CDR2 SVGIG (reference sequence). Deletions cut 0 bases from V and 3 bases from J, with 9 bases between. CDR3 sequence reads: CAWSVGSGYNEQFF. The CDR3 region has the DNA TGTGCCTGGAGTGTAGGTTCGGGCTACAATGAGCAGTTCTTC. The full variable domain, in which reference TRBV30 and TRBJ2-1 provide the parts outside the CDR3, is SQTIHQWPATLVQPVGSPLSLECTVEGTSNPNLYWYRQAAGRGLQLLFYSVGIGQISSEVPQNLSASRPQDRQFILSSKKLLLSDSGFYLCAWSVGSGYNEQFFGPGTRLTVL.

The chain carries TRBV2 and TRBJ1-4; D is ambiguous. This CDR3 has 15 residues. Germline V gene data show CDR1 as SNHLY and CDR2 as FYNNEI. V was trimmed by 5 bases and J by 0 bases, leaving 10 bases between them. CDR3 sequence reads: CASSSRQATNEKLFF. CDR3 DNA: TGTGCCAGCAGTTCCCGACAAGCAACTAATGAAAAACTGTTTTTT.

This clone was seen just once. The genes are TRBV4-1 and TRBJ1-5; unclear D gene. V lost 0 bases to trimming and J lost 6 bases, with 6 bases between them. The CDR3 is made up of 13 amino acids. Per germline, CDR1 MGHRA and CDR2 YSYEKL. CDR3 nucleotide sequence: TGCGCCAGCAGCCAAGAGGCGGGTCAGCCCCAGCATTTT. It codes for CASSQEAGQPQHF.

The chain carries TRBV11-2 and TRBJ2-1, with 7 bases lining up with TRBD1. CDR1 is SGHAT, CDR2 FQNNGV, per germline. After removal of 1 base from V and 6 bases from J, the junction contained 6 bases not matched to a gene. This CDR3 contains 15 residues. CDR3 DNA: TGTGCCAGCAGCTTAGCCGGACAGGTTACCAATGAGCAGTTCTTC. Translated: CASSLAGQVTNEQFF.

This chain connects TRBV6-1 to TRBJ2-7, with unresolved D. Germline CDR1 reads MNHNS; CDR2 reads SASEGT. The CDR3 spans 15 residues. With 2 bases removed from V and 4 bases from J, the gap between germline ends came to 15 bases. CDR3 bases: TGTGCCAGCAGTGAATTTCGCGGTTTTAGTTACGAGCAGTACTTC. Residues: CASSEFRGFSYEQYF.